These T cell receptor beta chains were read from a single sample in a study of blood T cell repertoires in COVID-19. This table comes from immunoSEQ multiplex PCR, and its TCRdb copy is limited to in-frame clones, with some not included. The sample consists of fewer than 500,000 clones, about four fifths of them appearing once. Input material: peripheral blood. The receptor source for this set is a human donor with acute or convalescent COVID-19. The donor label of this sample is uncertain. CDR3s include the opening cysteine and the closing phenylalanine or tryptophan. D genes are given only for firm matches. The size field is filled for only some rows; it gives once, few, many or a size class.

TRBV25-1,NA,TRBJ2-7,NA,TGTGCCAGCAGTGCAGGCACCCCAGAGCAGTACTTC,CASSAGTPEQYF
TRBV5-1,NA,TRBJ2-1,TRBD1,TGCGCCAGTTCGACAGGGGGCAATGAGCAGTTCTTC,CASSTGGNEQFF
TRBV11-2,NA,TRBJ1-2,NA,TGTGCCAGCAGCTTCCACGGGGTCTATGGCTACACCTTC,CASSFHGVYGYTF
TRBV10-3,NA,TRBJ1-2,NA,TGTGCCATCAGTGGGGGGGTCTATGGCTACACCTTC,CAISGGVYGYTF
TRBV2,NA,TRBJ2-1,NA,TGTGCCAGCAGGGAGACTGTCGCCTCCTACAATGAGCAGTTCTTC,CASRETVASYNEQFF
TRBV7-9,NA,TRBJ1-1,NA,TGTGCCAGCAATCCCCAGGGGATGAACACTGAAGCTTTCTTT,CASNPQGMNTEAFF
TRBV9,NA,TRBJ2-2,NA,TGTGCCAGCAGTCTGGGGGGGACAACGATCGCCGGGGAGCTGTTTTTT,CASSLGGTTIAGELFF
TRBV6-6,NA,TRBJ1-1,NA,TGTGCCAGCCAAGACAGTAGGCTTGAAGCTTTCTTT,CASQDSRLEAFF
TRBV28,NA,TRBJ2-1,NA,TGTGCCAGCAGTCCCCAGGGGCACAGTAAGACGGAGCAGTTCTTC,CASSPQGHSKTEQFF
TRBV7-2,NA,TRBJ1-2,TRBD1,TGTGCCAGCAGCTCCAGGGGATCACAGGGGAACTATGGCTACACCTTC,CASSSRGSQGNYGYTF
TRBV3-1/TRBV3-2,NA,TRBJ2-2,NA,TGTGCCAGCAGCCGACCGGGACTCTCGAACACCGGGGAGCTGTTTTTT,CASSRPGLSNTGELFF
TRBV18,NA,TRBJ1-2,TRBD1,TGTGCCAGCTCACCAGTAGACAGACAGGGACTCGTCTACACCTTC,CASSPVDRQGLVYTF
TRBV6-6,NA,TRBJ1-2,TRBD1,TGTGCCAGCAGTTACTCGCCACTTCAGGGGGGAGGTGGCTACACCTTC,CASSYSPLQGGGGYTF
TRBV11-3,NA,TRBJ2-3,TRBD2,TGTGCCAGCAGCTTAGGCGGGGGACTGGGCACAGATACGCAGTATTTT,CASSLGGGLGTDTQYF
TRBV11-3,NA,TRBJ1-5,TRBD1,TGTGCCAGCAGCTTACCGTCGCCGGGACAGGACGGTTGCGGCAATCAGCCCCAGCATTTT,CASSLPSPGQDGCGNQPQHF
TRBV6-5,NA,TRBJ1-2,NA,TGTGCCAGCAGTTTGAACCGGGACATAAGGGTTTATGGCTACACCTTC,CASSLNRDIRVYGYTF
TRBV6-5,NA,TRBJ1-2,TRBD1,TGTGCCAGCAGTTACCGGGACAGAGCAGCCTATGGCTACACCTTC,CASSYRDRAAYGYTF
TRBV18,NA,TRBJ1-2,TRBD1,TGTGCCAGCTCACCAAGGGACAGGGTCAACTATGGCTACACCTTC,CASSPRDRVNYGYTF
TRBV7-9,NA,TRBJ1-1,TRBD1,TGTGCCAGCAGCTTAGCCGCACTTCAGGGGGCAACTTCTGAAGCTTTCTTT,CASSLAALQGATSEAFF
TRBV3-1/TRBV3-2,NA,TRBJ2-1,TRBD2,TGTGCCAGCAGCCGGGGGAGGGCGAGCTCCTACAATGAGCAGTTCTTC,CASSRGRASSYNEQFF
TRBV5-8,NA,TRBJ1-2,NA,TGTGCCAGCAGCTTGGGGCAGTTAGGCTACACCTTC,CASSLGQLGYTF
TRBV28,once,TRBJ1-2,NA,TGTGCCAGCAGTTTCAGTCGGGGCTATGGCTACACCTTC,CASSFSRGYGYTF
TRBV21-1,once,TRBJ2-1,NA,TGTGCCAGCAGCAAACTAGCGGGAGGGCCTCAAGGGGCCAATGAGCAGTTCTTC,CASSKLAGGPQGANEQFF
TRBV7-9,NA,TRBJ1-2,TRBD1,TGTGCCAGCAGCTTAGCGACAGGGCGGAAAAGCGGCTACACCTTC,CASSLATGRKSGYTF
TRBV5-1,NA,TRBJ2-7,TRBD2,TGCGCCAGCAGCCCGGGGGGGGGAGTAATCGGCGAGCAGTACTTC,CASSPGGGVIGEQYF
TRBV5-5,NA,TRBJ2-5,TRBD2,TGTGCCAGCAGCCCGGGACCGGGAGGAGAGACCCAGTACTTC,CASSPGPGGETQYF
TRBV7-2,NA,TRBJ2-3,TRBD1,TGTGCCAGCAGCACATACAGGGGTGGGGTGGATACGCAGTATTTT,CASSTYRGGVDTQYF
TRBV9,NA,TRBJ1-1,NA,TGTGCCAGCAGCGCAGGTCCGGGGGACACTGAAGCTTTCTTT,CASSAGPGDTEAFF
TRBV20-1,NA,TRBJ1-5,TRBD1,TGCAGTGCTAGTGGACAGGGGATATGGCAGCCCCAGCATTTT,CSASGQGIWQPQHF
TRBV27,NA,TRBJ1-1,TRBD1,TGTGCCAGCAGTTGGGACAGGACGAACACTGAAGCTTTCTTT,CASSWDRTNTEAFF
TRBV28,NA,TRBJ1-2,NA,TGTGCCAGCAGTGGGGGGGCGGCAGGCTACACCTTC,CASSGGAAGYTF
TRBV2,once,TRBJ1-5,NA,TGTGCCAGCACCCCGGGGGGGGGCGCGGGGCAGCCCCAGCATTTT,CASTPGGGAGQPQHF
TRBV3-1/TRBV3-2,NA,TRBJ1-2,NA,TGTGCCAGCAGCCAAGGGGCAGGGTTTGGCTACACCTTC,CASSQGAGFGYTF
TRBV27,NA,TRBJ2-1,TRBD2,TGTGCCAGCAGTCTAGCGGGAGACCCATACAATGAGCAGTTCTTC,CASSLAGDPYNEQFF
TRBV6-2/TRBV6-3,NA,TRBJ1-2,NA,TGTGCCAGCAGTTACGTTCGGTTGAACTATGGCTACACCTTC,CASSYVRLNYGYTF
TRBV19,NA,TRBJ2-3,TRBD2,TGTGCCAGTATGCCAGCGGGACTAGCGGGAGGGGGGACAGATACGCAGTATTTT,CASMPAGLAGGGTDTQYF
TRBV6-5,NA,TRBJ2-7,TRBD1,TGTGCCAGCAGGTCCCGGGACAGGATCAACGAGCAGTACTTC,CASRSRDRINEQYF
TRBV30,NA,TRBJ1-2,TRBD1,TGTGCCTGGAGTGGGGGACAGGGGGTCAGGTACACCTTC,CAWSGGQGVRYTF
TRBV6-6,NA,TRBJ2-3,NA,TGTGCCAGCAGTTACTCGAGTAGCACAGATACGCAGTATTTT,CASSYSSSTDTQYF
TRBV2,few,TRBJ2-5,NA,TGTGCCAGCAGTGGCGCGGGGGCAGGGCGGGAGACCCAGTACTTC,CASSGAGAGRETQYF
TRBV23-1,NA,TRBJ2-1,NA,TGCGCCAGCAGTCAACCAGCCCAACCCGGGGGATACAATGAGCAGTTCTTC,CASSQPAQPGGYNEQFF
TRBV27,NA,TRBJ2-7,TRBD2,TGTGCCAGCAGTGAACTCGGGGGGATCACCTACGAGCAGTACTTC,CASSELGGITYEQYF
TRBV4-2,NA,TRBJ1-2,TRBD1,TGTGCCAGCAGCCAAGAGGGGACAGGGAGCTATGGCTACACCTTC,CASSQEGTGSYGYTF
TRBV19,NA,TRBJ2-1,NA,TGTGCCAGTAGTTCGTGGACAGGAGGGGGAAATGAGCAGTTCTTC,CASSSWTGGGNEQFF
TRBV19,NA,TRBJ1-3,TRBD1,TGTGCCAGTAGCGCCCCGGGACAGAGCTCTGGAAACACCATATATTTT,CASSAPGQSSGNTIYF
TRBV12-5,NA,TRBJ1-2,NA,TGTGCTAGTGGTTCCCCCTCCCTGGGCAGGGAATCAAGTTCTAATGGCTACACCTTC,CASGSPSLGRESSSNGYTF
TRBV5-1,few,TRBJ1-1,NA,TGCGCCAGCAGCTTGGGCCCCAGGGTAGGAGCTGAAGCTTTCTTT,CASSLGPRVGAEAFF
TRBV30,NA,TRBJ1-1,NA,TGTGCCTGGAGTGTACCAGGGGTCCCGAACACTGAAGCTTTCTTT,CAWSVPGVPNTEAFF
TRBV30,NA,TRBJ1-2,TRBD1,TGTGCCTGGAAGGACAGGGGGCGCGGTAACTATGGCTACACCTTC,CAWKDRGRGNYGYTF
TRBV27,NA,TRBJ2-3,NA,TGTGCCAGCAGTTTTAGGCCCCCACAGGTGACACGCACAGATACGCAGTATTTT,CASSFRPPQVTRTDTQYF
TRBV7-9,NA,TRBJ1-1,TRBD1,TGTGCCAGCAGCCGGGACAGTTGGGCGGGGGGCACTGAAGCTTTCTTT,CASSRDSWAGGTEAFF
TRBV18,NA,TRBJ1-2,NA,TGTGCCAGCTCACCACCTTTAGACAGGCGGAATGGCTACACCTTC,CASSPPLDRRNGYTF
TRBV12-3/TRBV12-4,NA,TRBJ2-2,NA,TGTGCCAGCCGCGGGGTCACCGGGGAGCTGTTTTTT,CASRGVTGELFF
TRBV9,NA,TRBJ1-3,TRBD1,TGTGCCAGCAGCCCTCCGGACAGGGCGGTTGGAAACACCATATATTTT,CASSPPDRAVGNTIYF
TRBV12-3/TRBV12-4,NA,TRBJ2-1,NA,TGTGCCACAGGGGCAGTAAGGGATGAGCAGTTCTTC,CATGAVRDEQFF